This T cell receptor beta chain was identified during a study of shared clonotypes between healthy human individuals. As regards this clone: What it binds is unknown.

An assay was performed, and its level was deep. In replicate PCRs of sorted subsets, approximately 210 ng DNA, about 30,000 T cell genomes, was used. The table came from immunoSEQ multiplex PCR; TCRdb's copy has only in-frame clones and leaves some out. The sample records about 1.1 million clones, around 82% being singletons. Study-wide results and caveats: Compared with memory subsets, naive subsets generally had larger estimated richness. Naive CD4 clonotypes were shared across several donors at about 5%.

From germline, CDR1 is SGHRS and CDR2 YFSETQ. V was pared by 0 bases and J by 7 bases, with 13 bases between. The CDR3 spans 15 residues. V is TRBV5-1 and J is TRBJ1-4; a possible D gene is TRBD1 (5 bases). This TCR came from a man between 18 and 35 years old in good health. Some clones in this sample may be carry-over from other donors' samples. Sample: memory CD4+ T cells from PBMCs. As to subset: CD45RA-negative fraction. CDR3 DNA: TGCGCCAGCAGCTTGGTTCAGGGTTTGGCTGAAAAACTGTTTTTT. Residues: CASSLVQGLAEKLFF.